The 30 T cell receptor beta chains below were found in one sample sequenced in a study of OX40 agonist ivuxolimab in advanced cancers. Assay: immunoSEQ multiplex PCR; the TCRdb copy retains only in-frame clones and omits some. The sample holds 55,000 to 65,000 clones, 70% to 90% seen once. The sequencing used CD4+ or CD8+ T cells sorted from blood, collected in a trial of the OX40 agonist ivuxolimab. These receptors came from an adult with an advanced solid tumor such as melanoma, head and neck, liver or kidney cancer.

V is TRBV12-5 and J is TRBJ1-6; maybe TRBD1 (6 bases). V lost 2 bases and J 9 bases, leaving 23 bases between the germline ends. The CDR3 contains 18 residues. Germline V gene data show CDR1 as LGHNT and CDR2 as FRNRAP. The CDR3 nucleotides read TGTGCTAGTGGTTTGCCCCCTTTTCGAGGGGGGGGAGGTTCACCCCTCCACTTT. Translation gives CASGLPPFRGGGGSPLHF.

This sequence joins TRBV6-1 and TRBJ1-4; D unresolved. V was pared by 4 bases and J by 1 base, with 22 bases between. The CDR3 consists of 19 residues. CDR1 and CDR2 (germline): MNHNS, SASEGT. The CDR3 loop is CASSARRGRVKGTNEKLFF. The CDR3 DNA sequence: TGTGCCAGCAGTGCAAGGCGGGGAAGGGTTAAGGGAACTAATGAAAAACTGTTTTTT.

This chain joins TRBV25-1 and TRBJ2-7; D is possibly TRBD1 or TRBD2 (5 bases each). The CDR3 extends over 14 amino acids. Germline V lookup: CDR1 MGHDK, CDR2 SYGVNS. The V gene lost 4 bases and the J gene lost 7 bases, with 17 bases spanning the gap. The CDR3 bases are TGTGCCAGCAGTGGCCCAGGGAGTTTCCGGGAGCAGTACTTC. Translated: CASSGPGSFREQYF.

The chain has TRBV6-1 and TRBJ1-5; 9 bases map to TRBD1. CDR3 size: 15 residues. V shed 4 bases, J shed 5 bases, and the junction held 6 bases outside the gene matches. Per germline, CDR1 MNHNS and CDR2 SASEGT. The CDR3 loop reads CASSGGTGNYQPQHF. The DNA of the CDR3 is TGTGCCAGCAGTGGTGGGACAGGGAATTATCAGCCCCAGCATTTT.

The genes are TRBV14 and TRBJ1-4; the D gene is possibly TRBD1 (5 bases). Germline CDR1 and CDR2: SGHDN and FVKESK. With 3 bases removed from V and 4 bases from J, the gap between germline ends came to 15 bases. The CDR3 covers 16 residues. CDR3 loop: CASSQIVRQGNEKLFF. CDR3 sequence (DNA): TGTGCCAGCAGCCAGATCGTTCGGCAGGGTAATGAAAAACTGTTTTTT.

V and J are TRBV7-3 and TRBJ2-2; 7 bases align to TRBD1. Per germline, CDR1 SGHTA and CDR2 FQGTGA. Trimming took 6 bases from V and 3 from J; bases not matched to a gene: 7. The CDR3 is made up of 15 amino acids. DNA of the CDR3: TGTGCCAGCAGGTTGACAGGGACGGACACCGGGGAGCTGTTTTTT. Translated, it gives CASRLTGTDTGELFF.

CDR3 coding DNA: TGTGCCAGTAGGTCCCGGGGGACGGACTACTCTGGGGCCAACGTCCTGACTTTC. As protein: CASRSRGTDYSGANVLTF. The chain has TRBV19 and TRBJ2-6; D possibly corresponds to TRBD2 (6 bases). The V end lost 6 bases, the J end lost 0 bases, and 18 bases lay between the germline ends. Germline values: CDR1 LNHDA, CDR2 SQIVND (reference sequence). This CDR3 comprises 18 residues.

V and J are TRBV5-5 and TRBJ2-3; 8 bases fit TRBD2. The CDR3 totals 17 residues. Per germline, CDR1 SGHKS and CDR2 YYEKEE (reference sequence). V gave up 0 bases and J gave up 4 bases; unmatched junction bases: 10. CDR3 in amino acids: CASSLVRGGKVADTQYF. In DNA, the CDR3 is TGTGCCAGCAGCTTGGTTCGCGGGGGGAAAGTCGCAGATACGCAGTATTTT.

This rearrangement joins TRBV27 to TRBJ2-5; D unresolved. V lost 5 bases and J lost 1, with 14 bases in between. The CDR3 loop spans 15 amino acids. Germline loops: CDR1 MNHEY, CDR2 SMNVEV (reference sequence). CDR3 coding DNA: TGTGCCAGCAGTCTAAACACGGGTTCCCAAGAGACCCAGTACTTC. It is translated as CASSLNTGSQETQYF.

This clone was seen a few times. V gene TRBV4-3 combines with J gene TRBJ2-1; no clear D gene. The CDR3 has 17 amino acids. Trimming left V 0 bases short and J 0 bases short, with 12 bases between. The germline V gene has CDR1 LGHNA and CDR2 YSLEER. CDR3 amino acids: CASSQDLFPGSYNEQFF. CDR3 nucleotide sequence: TGCGCCAGCAGCCAAGATCTATTTCCTGGCTCCTACAATGAGCAGTTCTTC.

This sequence joins TRBV5-1 and TRBJ2-1, with 7 bases that match TRBD1. Trimming at V came to 3 bases and at J to 8 bases, leaving 8 bases not matched to a gene. The length of the CDR3 is 14 residues. Germline V gene data show CDR1 as SGHRS and CDR2 as YFSETQ. The CDR3, as DNA: TGCGCCAGCAGCTCAGGACAGGTTTGGGATGAGCAGTTCTTC. It is translated as CASSSGQVWDEQFF.

The V call is TRBV5-4, the J call TRBJ1-2; the D gene is possibly TRBD1 (5 bases). V lost 0 bases to trimming and J lost 7 bases, with 13 bases between them. Germline lookup yields CDR1 SGHNT and CDR2 YYREEE (reference sequence). There are 14 residues in the CDR3. CDR3 DNA sequence: TGTGCCAGCAGCTTGGCCGGGGGGGGATCTGGCTACACCTTC. It is translated as CASSLAGGGSGYTF.

This clone was observed a few times. The rearrangement joins TRBV30 to TRBJ2-5; tentative D call: TRBD2 (6 bases). Per germline, CDR1 GTSNPN and CDR2 SVGIG (reference sequence). V was clipped by 0 bases and J by 5 bases, with 25 bases between them. This CDR3 has 18 residues. The CDR3 protein is CAWSVLGGRITPRETQYF. The CDR3 bases are TGTGCCTGGAGTGTACTGGGAGGAAGAATAACTCCGCGGGAGACCCAGTACTTC.

The V and J genes are TRBV7-2 and TRBJ2-1; weak D call: TRBD1 (6 bases). The CDR3 contains 14 residues. Trimming removed 7 bases at V and 8 bases at J, with 18 bases between. Germline V CDR1 and CDR2: SGHTA, FQGNSA. DNA of the CDR3: TGTGCCAGCACCCAGGGCCAGGGGAGAGATGAGCAGTTCTTC. Its translation: CASTQGQGRDEQFF.

The genes are TRBV27 and TRBJ1-1; D gene unclear. There are 13 residues in the CDR3. The germline CDR1 and CDR2 sequences are MNHEY and SMNVEV (reference sequence). V was pared by 2 bases and J by 0 bases, with 4 bases between. The CDR3 spells CASSLGMNTEAFF. DNA for the CDR3: TGTGCCAGCAGTTTAGGGATGAACACTGAAGCTTTCTTT.

The chain recombines TRBV11-3 with TRBJ2-1; TRBD1 matches 8 bases. With V trimmed by 8 bases and J by 3 bases, 6 bases remained unmatched. Germline V gives CDR1 SGHNT, CDR2 YENEEA. CDR3 length: 14 amino acids. DNA of the CDR3: TGTGCCAGCCCCTGGACAGGGTACTACAATGAGCAGTTCTTC. Its translation: CASPWTGYYNEQFF.

This chain connects TRBV6-1 to TRBJ2-2; the match to TRBD1 covers 8 bases. There are 16 residues in the CDR3. Trimming removed 2 bases from V and 4 bases from J; junction bases left unmatched: 6. The germline gives CDR1 MNHNS, CDR2 SASEGT. CDR3 sequence (DNA): TGTGCCAGCAGTGAACGGACCAGGGGGCTCACCGGGGAGCTGTTTTTT. Translated: CASSERTRGLTGELFF.

The gene calls are TRBV18 and TRBJ1-5; D unclear. V was clipped by 3 bases and J by 5 bases, with 8 bases between them. CDR1 and CDR2 (germline): KGHSH, LQKENI. The length of the CDR3 is 13 residues. This CDR3 is CASSPELDQPQHF. The CDR3 DNA reads as TGTGCCAGCTCACCGGAGCTTGATCAGCCCCAGCATTTT.

This sequence joins TRBV10-3 and TRBJ1-2; D not resolved. Germline assignment: CDR1 ENHRY and CDR2 SYGVKD. Trimming shortened V by 6 bases and J by 2 bases, and 13 bases separated the two germline ends. This CDR3 region has 14 residues. CDR3 loop: CAIRGGNLNYGYTF. The CDR3, as DNA: TGTGCCATCAGAGGTGGAAACCTAAACTATGGCTACACCTTC.

The CDR3 sequence is CASSRQGATDTQYF. CDR3 DNA: TGTGCCAGCAGCCGACAGGGGGCCACAGATACGCAGTATTTT. The chain employs TRBV5-6 and TRBJ2-3, with 10 nucleotides matching TRBD1. V lost 4 bases and J lost 2; bases outside the gene matches: 1. The CDR3 sequence is 14 residues long. Germline CDR1 SGHDT, CDR2 YYEEEE.

The rearrangement links TRBV6-5 to TRBJ1-2; D is perhaps TRBD1 (6 bases). Trimming shortened V by 6 bases and J by 2 bases, and 13 bases separated the two germline ends. The CDR3 loop spans 14 amino acids. CDR1 is MNHEY, CDR2 SVGAGI, per germline. The chain's CDR3 is CASRGGGTNYGYTF. CDR3 DNA: TGTGCCAGCAGGGGAGGGGGAACAAACTATGGCTACACCTTC.

The chain recombines TRBV5-1 with TRBJ2-1; D may be TRBD2 (6 bases). Trimming stripped 4 bases from V and 6 bases from J, with 17 bases between. From germline, CDR1 is SGHRS and CDR2 YFSETQ. The length of the CDR3 is 15 residues. The CDR3 loop is CASSQLGGASNEQFF. For the CDR3, the DNA is TGCGCCAGCAGCCAGCTCGGCGGGGCCAGCAATGAGCAGTTCTTC.

The V and J genes are TRBV2 and TRBJ2-7; 10 bases match TRBD1. Trimming took 6 bases from V and 6 from J; bases not matched to a gene: 8. This CDR3 is built from 14 residues. The germline gives CDR1 SNHLY, CDR2 FYNNEI. The CDR3 nucleotides read TGTGCCAGCAGCCGGGACAGGGGCTCTGGCGAGCAGTACTTC. Protein: CASSRDRGSGEQYF. Using reference TRBV2 and TRBJ2-7 for the parts outside the CDR3, the full variable domain is EPEVTQTPSHQVTQMGQEVILRCVPISNHLYFYWYRQILGQKVEFLVSFYNNEISEKSEIFDDQFSVERPDGSNFTLKIRSTKLEDSAMYFCASSRDRGSGEQYFGPGTRLTVT.

This chain uses TRBV7-8 with TRBJ2-5; D gene uncertain. The germline gives CDR1 SGHVS, CDR2 FQNEAQ. Deletions cut 5 bases from V and 5 bases from J, with 27 bases between. This CDR3 is 18 amino acids long. The CDR3 nucleotides read TGTGCCAGCAGCCCCCGTTGGGCAGTAGCTTCGATCAAGGAGACCCAGTACTTC. Translating it yields CASSPRWAVASIKETQYF. The whole variable domain, filled in from reference TRBV7-8 and TRBJ2-5, reads GAGVSQSPRYKVAKRGQDVALRCDPISGHVSLFWYQQALGQGPEFLTYFQNEAQLDKSGLPSDRFFAERPEGSVSTLKIQRTQQEDSAVYLCASSPRWAVASIKETQYFGPGTRLLVL.

CDR3 amino acids: CAISVDIRHEQYF. The CDR3 nucleotides read TGTGCCATCAGCGTGGACATACGCCACGAGCAGTACTTC. The rearrangement joins TRBV10-3 to TRBJ2-7; weak D call: TRBD1 (5 bases). V was cut by 6 bases and J by 5 bases, with 14 bases left in between. Germline V gene lookup returns CDR1 ENHRY and CDR2 SYGVKD. The CDR3 runs 13 residues.

The chain links TRBV2 to TRBJ1-5; D call uncertain. Trimming cost V 6 bases and J 0 bases, with 9 bases left between them. In germline, CDR1 is SNHLY, CDR2 FYNNEI. This CDR3 comprises 14 residues. Here the CDR3 DNA reads TGTGCCAGCAGGGCACACTATAGCAATCAGCCCCAGCATTTT. It specifies CASRAHYSNQPQHF.

The chain is built from TRBV6-6 and TRBJ2-3, with 9 positions matching TRBD1. The germline CDR1 and CDR2 sequences are MNHNY and SVGAGI (reference sequence). The CDR3 contains 15 residues. The V gene end was trimmed by 5 bases and the J gene end by 3 bases; junction bases not matched to a gene: 6. The CDR3 DNA reads TGTGCCAGCAGTGTACAGGGGGCGCCAACAGATACGCAGTATTTT. Translated, it gives CASSVQGAPTDTQYF.

As DNA, the CDR3 is TGTGCCAGCAGCTCCTCCCGGACAGTGAACACTGAAGCTTTCTTT. Protein: CASSSSRTVNTEAFF. The chain couples TRBV14 to TRBJ1-1; perhaps TRBD1 as D (6 bases). This CDR3 has 15 amino acids. In germline, CDR1 is SGHDN, CDR2 FVKESK. V was cut by 5 bases and J by 0 bases, with 13 bases left in between.

A few counts support this clone. CDR3 sequence (DNA): TGCAGTGCGCAGGGGGCCACTGAAGCTTTCTTT. Residues: CSAQGATEAFF. This rearrangement joins TRBV20-1 to TRBJ1-1; 8 positions agree with TRBD1. The trim removed 6 bases at V and 4 bases at J, leaving 1 base unmatched. CDR1 and CDR2 (germline): DFQATT, SNEGSKA (reference sequence). The length of the CDR3 is 11 residues.

V gene TRBV7-8 combines with J gene TRBJ1-4, with D tentatively TRBD1 (5 bases). The CDR3 is 15 residues long. The germline V gene has CDR1 SGHVS and CDR2 FQNEAQ. V lost 1 base, J lost 7 bases, and 13 bases lay in between. The CDR3 spells CASSLVLGVGEKLFF. The CDR3 nucleotides are TGTGCCAGCAGCTTAGTGTTAGGGGTGGGTGAAAAACTGTTTTTT.